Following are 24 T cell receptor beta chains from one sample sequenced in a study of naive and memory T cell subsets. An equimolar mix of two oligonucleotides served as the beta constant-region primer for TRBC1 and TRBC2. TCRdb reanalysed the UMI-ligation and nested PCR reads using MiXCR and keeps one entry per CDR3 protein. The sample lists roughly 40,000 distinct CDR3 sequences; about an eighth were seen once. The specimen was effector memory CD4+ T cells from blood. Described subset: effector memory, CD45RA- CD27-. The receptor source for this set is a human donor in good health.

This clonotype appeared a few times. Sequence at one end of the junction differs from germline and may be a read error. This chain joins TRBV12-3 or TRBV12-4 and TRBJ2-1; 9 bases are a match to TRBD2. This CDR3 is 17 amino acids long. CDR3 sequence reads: CASSLGGSGREGNEQFF. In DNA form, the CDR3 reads TGTGCCAGCAGCTTAGGGGGTAGCGGGAGAGAAGGCAATGAGCAGTTCTTC.

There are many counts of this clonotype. Written as DNA, the CDR3 is TGCGCCAGCAGTCATCCCGCCGGGACACCTAACAATGAGCAGTTCTTC. As protein: CASSHPAGTPNNEQFF. This rearrangement joins TRBV23-1 to TRBJ2-1; the D gene is possibly TRBD1 (6 bases). TRBV23-1 counts as an open reading frame of uncertain function. The CDR3 consists of 16 residues. With 3 bases removed from V and 5 bases from J, the gap between germline ends came to 17 bases.

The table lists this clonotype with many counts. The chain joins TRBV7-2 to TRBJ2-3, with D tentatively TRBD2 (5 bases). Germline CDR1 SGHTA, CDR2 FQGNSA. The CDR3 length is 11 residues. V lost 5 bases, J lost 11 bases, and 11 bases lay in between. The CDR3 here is CASSPTEGQYF. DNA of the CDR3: TGTGCCAGCAGCCCCACTGAGGGGCAGTATTTT.

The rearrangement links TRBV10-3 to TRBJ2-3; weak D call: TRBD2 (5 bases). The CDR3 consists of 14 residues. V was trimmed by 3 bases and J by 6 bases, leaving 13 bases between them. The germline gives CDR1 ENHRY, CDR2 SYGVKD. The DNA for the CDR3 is TGTGCCATCAGTGACGGTAGCTCGGGGGATACGCAGTATTTT. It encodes CAISDGSSGDTQYF.

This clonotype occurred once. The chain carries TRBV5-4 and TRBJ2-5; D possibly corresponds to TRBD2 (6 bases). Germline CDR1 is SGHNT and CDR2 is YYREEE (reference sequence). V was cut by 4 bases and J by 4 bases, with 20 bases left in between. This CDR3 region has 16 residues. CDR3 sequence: CASSPGDSIRGETQYF. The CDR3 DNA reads TGTGCCAGCAGCCCGGGGGACTCCATAAGGGGAGAGACCCAGTACTTC. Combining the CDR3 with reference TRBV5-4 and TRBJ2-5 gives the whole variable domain ETGVTQSPTHLIKTRGQQVTLRCSSQSGHNTVSWYQQALGQGPQFIFQYYREEENGRGNFPPRFSGLQFPNYSSELNVNALELDDSALYLCASSPGDSIRGETQYFGPGTRLLVL.

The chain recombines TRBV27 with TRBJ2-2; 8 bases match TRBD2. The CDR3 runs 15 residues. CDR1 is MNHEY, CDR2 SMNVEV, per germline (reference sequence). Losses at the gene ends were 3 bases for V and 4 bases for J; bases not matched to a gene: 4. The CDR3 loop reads CASSFSAGGTGELFF. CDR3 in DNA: TGTGCCAGCAGTTTCTCGGCGGGAGGCACCGGGGAGCTGTTTTTT.

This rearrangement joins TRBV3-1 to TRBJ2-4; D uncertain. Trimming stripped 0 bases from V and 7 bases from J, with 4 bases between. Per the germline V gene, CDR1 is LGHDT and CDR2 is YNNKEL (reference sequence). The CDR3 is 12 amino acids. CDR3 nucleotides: TGTGCCAGCAGCCAAGATGTCAACATTCAGTACTTC. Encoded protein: CASSQDVNIQYF.

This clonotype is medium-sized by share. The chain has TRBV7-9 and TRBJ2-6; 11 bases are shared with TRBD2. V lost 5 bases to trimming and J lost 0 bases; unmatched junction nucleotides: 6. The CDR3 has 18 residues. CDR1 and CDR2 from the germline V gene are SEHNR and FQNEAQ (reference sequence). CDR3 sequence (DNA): TGTGCCAGCAGCCCTATTAGCGGGAGGGGCTCTGGGGCCAACGTCCTGACTTTC. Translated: CASSPISGRGSGANVLTF.

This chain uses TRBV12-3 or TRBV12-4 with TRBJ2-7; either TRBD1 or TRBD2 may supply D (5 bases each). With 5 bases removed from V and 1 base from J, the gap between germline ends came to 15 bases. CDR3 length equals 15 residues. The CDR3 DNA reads TGTGCCAGCAGTCCCCCAGGGACCCTATCCTACGAGCAGTACTTC. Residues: CASSPPGTLSYEQYF.

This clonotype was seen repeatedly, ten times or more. Written as DNA, the CDR3 is TGCAGCGTTGAAGATTGGTCGGGAGGGGATTACAATGAGCAGTTCTTC. Protein sequence: CSVEDWSGGDYNEQFF. The chain uses TRBV29-1 and TRBJ2-1, with TRBD2 matching 8 bases. The ends lost 0 bases at V and 4 bases at J; junction bases unmatched: 8. CDR3 length: 16 residues. CDR1 is SQVTM, CDR2 ANQGSEA, per germline.

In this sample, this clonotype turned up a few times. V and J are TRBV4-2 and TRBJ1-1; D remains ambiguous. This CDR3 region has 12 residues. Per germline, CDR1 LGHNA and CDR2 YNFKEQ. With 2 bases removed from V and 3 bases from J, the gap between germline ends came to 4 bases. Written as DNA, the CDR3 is TGTGCCAGCAGCCAAAGGGACACTGAAGCTTTCTTT. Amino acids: CASSQRDTEAFF.

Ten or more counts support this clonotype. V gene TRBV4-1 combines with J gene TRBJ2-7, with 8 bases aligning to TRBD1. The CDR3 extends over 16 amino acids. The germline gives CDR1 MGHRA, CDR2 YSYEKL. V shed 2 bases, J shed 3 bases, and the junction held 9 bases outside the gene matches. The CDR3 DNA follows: TGCGCCAGCAGCCAATCTCCGGGGACAGGTTACTACGAGCAGTACTTC. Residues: CASSQSPGTGYYEQYF.

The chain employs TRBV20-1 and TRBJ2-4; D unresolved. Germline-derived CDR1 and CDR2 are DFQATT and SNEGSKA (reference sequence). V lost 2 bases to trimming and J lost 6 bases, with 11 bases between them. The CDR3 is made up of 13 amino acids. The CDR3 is CSARLPDLNIQYF. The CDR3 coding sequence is TGCAGTGCTAGACTCCCAGACTTAAACATTCAGTACTTC.

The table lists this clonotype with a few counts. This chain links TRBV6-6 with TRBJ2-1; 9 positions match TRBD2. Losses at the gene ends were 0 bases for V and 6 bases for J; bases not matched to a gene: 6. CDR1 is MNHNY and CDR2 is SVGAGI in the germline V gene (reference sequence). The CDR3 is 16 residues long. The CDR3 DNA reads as TGTGCCAGCAGTTACTCCGGCGGGAGGGTTGCCAATGAGCAGTTCTTC. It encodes CASSYSGGRVANEQFF.

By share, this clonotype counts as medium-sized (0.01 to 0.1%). DNA of the CDR3: TGTGCCAGCAGCTTAGCGGTCAGTACCTACGAGCAGTACTTC. Residues: CASSLAVSTYEQYF. The rearrangement links TRBV7-2 to TRBJ2-7; no firm D call. Germline V lookup: CDR1 SGHTA, CDR2 FQGNSA. V dropped 0 bases and J dropped 2 bases, with 8 bases sitting between them. This CDR3 region has 14 residues.

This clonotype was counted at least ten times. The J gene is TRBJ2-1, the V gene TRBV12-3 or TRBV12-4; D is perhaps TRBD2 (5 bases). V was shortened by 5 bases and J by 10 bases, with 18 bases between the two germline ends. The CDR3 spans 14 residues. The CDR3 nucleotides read TGTGCCAGCAGTATCGGACTGGGGAGACGGGAGCAGTTCTTC. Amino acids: CASSIGLGRREQFF.

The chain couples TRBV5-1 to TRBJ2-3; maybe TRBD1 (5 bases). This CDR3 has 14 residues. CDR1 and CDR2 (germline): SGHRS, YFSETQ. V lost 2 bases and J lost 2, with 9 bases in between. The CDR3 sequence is CASSLGDYTDTQYF. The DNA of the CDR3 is TGCGCCAGCAGCTTAGGGGATTACACAGATACGCAGTATTTT.

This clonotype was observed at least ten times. The CDR3 sequence: CASSQAPGGDSQPQHF. The CDR3 nucleotides read TGCGCCAGCAGCCAAGCCCCGGGGGGAGACAGTCAGCCCCAGCATTTT. The chain links TRBV4-1 to TRBJ1-5; weak D call: TRBD1 (5 bases). Trimming took off 1 base at V and 6 bases at J, with 16 bases between the two ends. This CDR3 comprises 16 residues. The V gene's germline CDR1 is MGHRA and CDR2 YSYEKL.

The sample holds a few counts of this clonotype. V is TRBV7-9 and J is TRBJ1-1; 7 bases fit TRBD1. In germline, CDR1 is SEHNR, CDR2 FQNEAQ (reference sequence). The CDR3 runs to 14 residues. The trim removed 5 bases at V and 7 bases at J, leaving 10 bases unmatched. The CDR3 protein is CASSRDSDYGEAFF. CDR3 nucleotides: TGTGCCAGCAGCCGGGACAGCGATTACGGTGAAGCTTTCTTT.

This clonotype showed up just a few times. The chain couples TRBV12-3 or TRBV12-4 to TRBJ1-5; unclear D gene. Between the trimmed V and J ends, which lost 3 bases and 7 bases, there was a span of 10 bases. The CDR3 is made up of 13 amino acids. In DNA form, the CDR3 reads TGTGCCAGCAGTTTGGGGAGTTTACAGCCCCAGCATTTT. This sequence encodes CASSLGSLQPQHF.

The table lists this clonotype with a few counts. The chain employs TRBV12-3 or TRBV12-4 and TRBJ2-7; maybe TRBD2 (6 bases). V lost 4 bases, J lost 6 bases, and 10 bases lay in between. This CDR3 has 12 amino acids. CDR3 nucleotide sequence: TGTGCCAGCAGTTCGCGGGACTCCGAGCAGTACTTC. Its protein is CASSSRDSEQYF.

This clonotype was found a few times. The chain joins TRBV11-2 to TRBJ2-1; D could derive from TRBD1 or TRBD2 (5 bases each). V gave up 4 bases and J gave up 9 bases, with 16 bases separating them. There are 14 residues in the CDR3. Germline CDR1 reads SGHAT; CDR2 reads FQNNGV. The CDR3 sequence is CASSYTRGLVEQFF. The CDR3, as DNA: TGTGCCAGCAGCTACACCCGGGGCCTAGTTGAGCAGTTCTTC.

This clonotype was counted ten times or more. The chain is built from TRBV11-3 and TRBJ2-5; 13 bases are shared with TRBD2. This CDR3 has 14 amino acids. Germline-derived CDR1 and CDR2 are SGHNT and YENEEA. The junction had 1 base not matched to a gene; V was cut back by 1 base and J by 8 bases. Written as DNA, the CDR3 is TGTGCCAGCAGCTTAGGGACTAGCGGGAGCACCCAGTACTTC. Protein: CASSLGTSGSTQYF.

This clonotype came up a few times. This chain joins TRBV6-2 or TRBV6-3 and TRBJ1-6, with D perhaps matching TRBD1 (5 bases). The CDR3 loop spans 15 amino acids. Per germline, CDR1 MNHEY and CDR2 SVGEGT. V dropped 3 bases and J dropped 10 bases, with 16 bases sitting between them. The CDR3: CASSYRGELRSPLHF. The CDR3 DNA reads TGTGCCAGCAGTTATAGGGGAGAACTGCGGTCACCCCTCCACTTT.